The present T cell receptor (beta chain) was sequenced within a study of T cell responses to AZD1222 COVID-19 vaccine. Regarding the study as a whole: No repertoire was sampled before or during the peak T cell response, only after it.

This clone was counted only a few times. Its specificity is not known. This table comes from immunoSEQ multiplex PCR, and its TCRdb copy is limited to in-frame clones, with some not included. The sample contains approximately 140,000 clones, around nine tenths of which appear only once. CDR1 is LNHDA and CDR2 is SQIVND in the germline V gene (reference sequence). The ends were cut back, 2 bases at V and 8 bases at J, with 12 bases in the middle. This CDR3 is built from 13 residues. Sequencing used peripheral blood, obtained on day 0 of AZD1222 vaccination. The TCR sequence derives from an adult in good health. This chain connects TRBV19 to TRBJ1-2; D is perhaps TRBD1 (5 bases). Written as DNA, the CDR3 is TGTGCCAGTAGTATACAGGGTTCGGGCGGCTACACCTTC. Protein sequence: CASSIQGSGGYTF.